Described below is a single TCR beta chain sequence and its context. From the 5' RACE reads, TCRdb called clonotypes with MiXCR, one entry per CDR3 protein. This table holds some 270,000 distinct CDR3 sequences, 32% found once. The data originate from a study of CD8 T cells in ankylosing spondylitis. Between the trimmed V and J ends, which lost 1 base and 2 bases, there was a span of 7 bases. This CDR3 contains 14 residues. Per germline, CDR1 MNHEY and CDR2 SVGAGI. The gene calls are TRBV6-5 and TRBJ2-3, with unresolved D. The clonotype comes from a male donor with ankylosing spondylitis or in good health (not recorded which). The sequenced material came from blood, either unsorted or a sorted T cell fraction (not recorded which). The CDR3 sequence is CASSYLLPTDTQYF. CDR3 bases: TGTGCCAGCAGTTACTTGCTGCCCACAGATACGCAGTATTTT.